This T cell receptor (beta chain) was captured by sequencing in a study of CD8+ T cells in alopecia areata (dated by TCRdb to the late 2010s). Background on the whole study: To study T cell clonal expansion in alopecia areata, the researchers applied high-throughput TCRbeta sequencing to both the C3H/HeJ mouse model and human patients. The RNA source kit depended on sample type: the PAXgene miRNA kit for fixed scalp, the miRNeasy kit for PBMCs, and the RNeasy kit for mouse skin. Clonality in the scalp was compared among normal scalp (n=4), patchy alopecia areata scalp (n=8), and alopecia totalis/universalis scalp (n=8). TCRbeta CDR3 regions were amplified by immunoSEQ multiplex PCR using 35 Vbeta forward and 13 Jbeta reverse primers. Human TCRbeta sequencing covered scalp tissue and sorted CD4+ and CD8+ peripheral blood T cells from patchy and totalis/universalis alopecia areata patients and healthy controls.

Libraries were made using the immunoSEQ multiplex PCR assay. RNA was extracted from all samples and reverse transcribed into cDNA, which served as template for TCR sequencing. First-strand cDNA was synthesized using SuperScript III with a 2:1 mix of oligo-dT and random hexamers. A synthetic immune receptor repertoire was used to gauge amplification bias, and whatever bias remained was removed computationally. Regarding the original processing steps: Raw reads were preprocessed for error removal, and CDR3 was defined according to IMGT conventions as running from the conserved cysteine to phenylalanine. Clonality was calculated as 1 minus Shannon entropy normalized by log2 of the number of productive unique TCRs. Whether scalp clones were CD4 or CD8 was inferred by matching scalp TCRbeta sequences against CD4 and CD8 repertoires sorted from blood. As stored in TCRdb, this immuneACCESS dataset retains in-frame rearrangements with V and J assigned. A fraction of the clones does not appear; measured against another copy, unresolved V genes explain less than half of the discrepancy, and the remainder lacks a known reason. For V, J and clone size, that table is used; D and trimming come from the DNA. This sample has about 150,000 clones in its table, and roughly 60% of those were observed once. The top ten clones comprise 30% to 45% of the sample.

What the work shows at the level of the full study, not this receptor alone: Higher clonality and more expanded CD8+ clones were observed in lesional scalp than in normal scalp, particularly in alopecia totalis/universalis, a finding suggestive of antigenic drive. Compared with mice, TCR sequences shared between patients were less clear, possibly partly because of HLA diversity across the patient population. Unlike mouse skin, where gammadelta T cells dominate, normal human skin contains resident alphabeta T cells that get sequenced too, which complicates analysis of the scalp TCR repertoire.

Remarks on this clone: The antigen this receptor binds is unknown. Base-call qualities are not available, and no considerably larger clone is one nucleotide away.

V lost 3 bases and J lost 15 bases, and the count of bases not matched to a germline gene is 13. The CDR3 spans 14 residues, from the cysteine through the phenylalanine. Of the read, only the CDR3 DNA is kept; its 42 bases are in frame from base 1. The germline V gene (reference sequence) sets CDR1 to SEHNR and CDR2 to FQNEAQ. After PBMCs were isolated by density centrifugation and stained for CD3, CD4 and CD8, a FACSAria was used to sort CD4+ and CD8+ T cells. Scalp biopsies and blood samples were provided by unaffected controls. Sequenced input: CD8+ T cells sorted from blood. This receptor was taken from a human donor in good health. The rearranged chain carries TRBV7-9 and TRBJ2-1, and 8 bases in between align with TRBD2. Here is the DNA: TGTGCCAGCAGCTTCTCCGGGAGGGCACGGTCCCCGTTCTTC. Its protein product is CASSFSGRARSPFF.